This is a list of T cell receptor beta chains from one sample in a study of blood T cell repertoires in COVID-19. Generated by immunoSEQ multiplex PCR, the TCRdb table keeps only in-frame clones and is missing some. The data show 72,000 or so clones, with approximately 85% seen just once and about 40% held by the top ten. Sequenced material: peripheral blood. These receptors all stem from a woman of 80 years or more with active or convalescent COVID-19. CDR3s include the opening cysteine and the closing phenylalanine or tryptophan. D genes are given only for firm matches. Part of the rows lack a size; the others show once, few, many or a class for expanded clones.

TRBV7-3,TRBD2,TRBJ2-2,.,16,TGTGCCAGCAGCTTTTCGACTAGCGGGGGGCCCGGGGAGCTGTTTTTT,CASSFSTSGGPGELFF
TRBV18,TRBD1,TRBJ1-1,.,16,TGTGCCAGCTCACCACTAACAGGGGTCATGAACACTGAAGCTTTCTTT,CASSPLTGVMNTEAFF
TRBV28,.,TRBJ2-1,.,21,TGTGCCAGCAGTTCCCCCCCGGGGGGCCTGGGAACCCTTGCGTCGGTTTATGAGCAGTTCTTC,CASSSPPGGLGTLASVYEQFF
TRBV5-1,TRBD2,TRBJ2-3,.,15,TGCGCCAGCAGCTATATAGCGGGTAGCACAGATACGCAGTATTTT,CASSYIAGSTDTQYF
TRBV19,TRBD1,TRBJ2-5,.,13,TGTGCCAGTGTCGTAGGGGGCATTGGGTCCCAGTACTTC,CASVVGGIGSQYF
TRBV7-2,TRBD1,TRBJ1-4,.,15,TGTGCCAGCAGCTTGGCGGGACAGGGTGGGGAAAAACTGTTTTTT,CASSLAGQGGEKLFF
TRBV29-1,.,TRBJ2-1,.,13,TGCAGCGTTGAGTTCGGACAGTCCAATGAGCAGTTCTTC,CSVEFGQSNEQFF
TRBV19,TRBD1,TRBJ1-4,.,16,TGTGCCAGTAGTGTCGGACAGGGGGGAGAGAATGAAAAACTGTTTTTT,CASSVGQGGENEKLFF
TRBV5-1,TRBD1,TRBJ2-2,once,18,TGCGCCAGCAGCTTGTCGACCACGGGGACAGGGAACACCGGGGAGCTGTTTTTT,CASSLSTTGTGNTGELFF
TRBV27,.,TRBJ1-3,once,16,TGTGCCAGCAGACACTCCGCAGGAGGCTCTGGAAACACCATATATTTT,CASRHSAGGSGNTIYF